Listed here are 22 T cell receptor beta chains from one sample, sequenced in a study of blood T cell repertoires in COVID-19. Generated by immunoSEQ multiplex PCR, the TCRdb table keeps only in-frame clones and is missing some. Seen here are about 190,000 clones, 83% observed once, and the top ten hold around 6.5%. Input material: peripheral blood. The receptor set was obtained from a woman in her forties with acute or convalescent COVID-19.

V gene TRBV2 combines with J gene TRBJ1-3; tentatively, D is TRBD1 (6 bases). The CDR3 has 14 residues. Germline V lookup: CDR1 SNHLY, CDR2 FYNNEI. The germline V and J ends were trimmed by 6 bases and 2 bases, with 11 bases remaining between them. The CDR3 DNA reads TGTGCCAGCAGGCGCCAGGGGCCTGGAAACACCATATATTTT. The encoded protein is CASRRQGPGNTIYF.

CDR3 coding DNA: TGTGCCAGTAACCGGGACAGGGAAGAGACCCAGTACTTC. Protein: CASNRDREETQYF. The V gene is TRBV2, the J gene TRBJ2-5; 9 nucleotides agree with TRBD1. The CDR3 consists of 13 residues. Germline V CDR1 and CDR2: SNHLY, FYNNEI. The trim removed 9 bases at V and 3 bases at J, leaving 5 bases unmatched.

V and J are TRBV7-9 and TRBJ1-3, with no clear D. Trimming shortened V by 3 bases and J by 7 bases, and 4 bases separated the two germline ends. Germline assignment: CDR1 SEHNR and CDR2 FQNEAQ (reference sequence). This CDR3 has 11 amino acids. In DNA, the CDR3 is TGTGCCAGCAGCTTTAGTAACACCATATATTTT. Translated, it gives CASSFSNTIYF.

The chain employs TRBV27 and TRBJ2-7; 8 positions match TRBD2. This CDR3 has 16 residues. CDR1 is MNHEY, CDR2 SMNVEV, per germline (reference sequence). With V trimmed by 6 bases and J by 1 base, 11 bases remained unmatched. CDR3 bases: TGTGCCAGCAGCGTGACTAGCGTGAAAAATTCCTACGAGCAGTACTTC. Translated: CASSVTSVKNSYEQYF.

The chain combines TRBV5-6 with TRBJ1-1; 8 bases agree with TRBD1. The CDR3 sequence is 16 residues long. The germline V gene has CDR1 SGHDT and CDR2 YYEEEE. The trim removed 4 bases at V and 4 bases at J, leaving 12 bases unmatched. The CDR3 region has the DNA TGTGCCAGCAGCCAGATACCAGACAGGGGTGGCACTGAAGCTTTCTTT. It translates to CASSQIPDRGGTEAFF.

This chain joins TRBV9 and TRBJ2-5, with 7 bases aligning to TRBD1. The V gene's germline CDR1 is SGDLS and CDR2 YYNGEE. With V trimmed by 0 bases and J by 0 bases, 5 bases remained unmatched. CDR3 length: 16 residues. For the CDR3, the DNA is TGTGCCAGCAGCGTAGGTCCCGGGACAGACCAAGAGACCCAGTACTTC. Its translation is CASSVGPGTDQETQYF.

This clone was detected only a few times. The chain recombines TRBV5-1 with TRBJ1-1; D is uncertain. The CDR3 runs 13 residues. V lost 3 bases to trimming and J lost 5 bases, with 11 bases between them. Germline CDR1 SGHRS, CDR2 YFSETQ. In DNA form, the CDR3 reads TGCGCCAGCAGCTCGACCCGGGAGACTGAAGCTTTCTTT. This sequence encodes CASSSTRETEAFF.

This chain connects TRBV28 to TRBJ1-5; D is ambiguous. With 2 bases removed from V and 5 bases from J, the gap between germline ends came to 10 bases. The germline V gene has CDR1 MDHEN and CDR2 SYDVKM. The CDR3 loop spans 14 amino acids. For the CDR3, the DNA is TGTGCCAGCAGTTTAATTCAGGACTATCAGCCCCAGCATTTT. It translates to CASSLIQDYQPQHF.

The table lists this clone with a few counts. V and J are TRBV6-7 and TRBJ1-5; TRBD1 matches at 9 bases. TRBV6-7 is classed as an ORF, of uncertain function. The CDR3 is 16 residues long. After removal of 6 bases from V and 5 bases from J, the junction contained 11 bases not matched to a gene. This CDR3 reads CASSSRDRALDQPQHF. The CDR3 coding sequence is TGTGCCAGCAGCAGCCGGGACAGGGCCCTCGATCAGCCCCAGCATTTT.

The rearrangement links TRBV3-1 (or the pseudogene TRBV3-2) to TRBJ2-2; 9 nucleotides line up with TRBD2. The V and J ends lost 1 base and 6 bases, in that order; junction bases with no gene match: 3. Germline assignment: CDR1 LGHDT and CDR2 YNNKEL (reference sequence). CDR3 length: 15 residues. The CDR3 loop reads CASSQVSGGSGELFF. The DNA of the CDR3 is TGTGCCAGCAGCCAAGTTAGCGGGGGATCCGGGGAGCTGTTTTTT.

The chain uses TRBV28 and TRBJ1-2, with 9 positions matching TRBD1. The CDR3 is made up of 14 amino acids. CDR1 and CDR2 (germline): MDHEN, SYDVKM. Trimming took 7 bases from V and 2 from J; bases not matched to a gene: 5. The CDR3 sequence: CASTGQGKNYGYTF. CDR3 DNA sequence: TGTGCCAGCACCGGACAGGGGAAGAACTATGGCTACACCTTC.

The CDR3 loop reads CASPLHEQYF. In DNA form, the CDR3 reads TGTGCCAGCCCCCTCCACGAGCAGTACTTC. This sequence joins TRBV5-4 and TRBJ2-7, with D unclear. V shed 7 bases and J shed 5 bases, with 7 bases lying between them. This CDR3 is 10 amino acids long. The germline gives CDR1 SGHNT, CDR2 YYREEE (reference sequence).

The chain joins TRBV9 to TRBJ2-5, with D unclear. The germline V gene encodes CDR1 SGDLS and CDR2 YYNGEE. V lost 3 bases, J lost 4 bases, and 10 bases lay in between. CDR3 length: 13 amino acids. In nucleotides, the CDR3 is TGTGCCAGCAGCGCCCTTAGTGGAGAGACCCAGTACTTC. Amino acid sequence: CASSALSGETQYF.

This chain links TRBV29-1 with TRBJ2-6; D unclear. CDR3 length: 18 residues. Trimming removed 2 bases from V and 0 bases from J, with 17 bases in between. CDR1 and CDR2 (germline): SQVTM, ANQGSEA. The CDR3 sequence is CSVELDAVRSSGANVLTF. The CDR3 DNA sequence: TGCAGCGTTGAATTGGATGCGGTTAGAAGCTCTGGGGCCAACGTCCTGACTTTC. The full variable domain, with the rest looked up from reference TRBV29-1 and TRBJ2-6, is SAVISQKPSRDICQRGTSLTIQCQVDSQVTMMFWYRQQPGQSLTLIATANQGSEATYESGFVIDKFPISRPNLTFSTLTVSNMSPEDSSIYLCSVELDAVRSSGANVLTFGAGSRLTVL.

The chain employs TRBV9 and TRBJ1-5; tentatively, D is TRBD1 (6 bases). Germline V gene lookup returns CDR1 SGDLS and CDR2 YYNGEE. The ends were cut back, 3 bases at V and 6 bases at J, with 13 bases in the middle. The CDR3 is 14 amino acids. The CDR3 region has the DNA TGTGCCAGCAGCGCCAGAGGGGGGGGTCAGCCCCAGCATTTT. It encodes CASSARGGGQPQHF.

The chain uses TRBV19 and TRBJ1-6, with TRBD1 matching 9 bases. The CDR3 sequence is 16 residues long. V dropped 7 bases and J dropped 5; count of bases not matched to a gene: 9. The germline gives CDR1 LNHDA, CDR2 SQIVND (reference sequence). As DNA, the CDR3 is TGTGCCAGTAAGATCCAGGGACAGGGAGATAATTCACCCCTCCACTTT. This encodes CASKIQGQGDNSPLHF.

The chain joins TRBV5-1 to TRBJ2-3, with D tentatively TRBD2 (5 bases). The V end lost 1 base, the J end lost 0 bases, and 9 bases lay between the germline ends. This CDR3 spans 15 amino acids. Germline CDR1 and CDR2: SGHRS and YFSETQ. CDR3 sequence reads: CASSLLGGSTDTQYF. DNA for the CDR3: TGCGCCAGCAGCTTGCTGGGCGGGAGCACAGATACGCAGTATTTT.

The J gene is TRBJ1-2, the V gene TRBV19; D gene uncertain. The V gene lost 4 bases and the J gene lost 14 bases, with 20 bases spanning the gap. The CDR3 is made up of 13 amino acids. Germline-derived CDR1 and CDR2 are LNHDA and SQIVND (reference sequence). The CDR3 reads CASSTRSSPRLTF. Written as DNA, the CDR3 is TGTGCCAGTAGTACGAGGTCGTCCCCCCGTCTGACCTTC. The whole variable domain, remainder taken from reference TRBV19 and TRBJ1-2, is DGGITQSPKYLFRKEGQNVTLSCEQNLNHDAMYWYRQDPGQGLRLIYYSQIVNDFQKGDIAEGYSVSREKKESFPLTVTSAQKNPTAFYLCASSTRSSPRLTFGSGTRLTVV.

This rearrangement joins TRBV19 to TRBJ1-6, with a tentative D call TRBD1 (6 bases). The ends were cut back, 7 bases at V and 8 bases at J, with 21 bases in the middle. Germline values: CDR1 LNHDA, CDR2 SQIVND (reference sequence). There are 16 residues in the CDR3. The DNA for the CDR3 is TGTGCCAGTACCTCTAGGCTCAGGGGAAGGGATTCACCCCTCCACTTT. It translates to CASTSRLRGRDSPLHF.

Worth noting for this clone: A much larger clone lies one base from this, so it may be a read error. V and J are TRBV7-9 and TRBJ2-7, with 8 bases lining up with TRBD1. Germline loops: CDR1 SEHNR, CDR2 FQNEAQ (reference sequence). The CDR3 contains 14 residues. The CDR3 region has the DNA TGTGCCAGCAGCTTGACAGGGGTAACGTACGGGCAGTACTTC. Translated, it gives CASSLTGVTYGQYF.

This chain uses TRBV7-8 with TRBJ1-1; 8 positions agree with TRBD1. The germline V gene has CDR1 SGHVS and CDR2 FQNEAQ. The V segment lost 2 bases and the J segment 1 base; nucleotides outside the gene matches: 6. The CDR3 has 16 amino acids. CDR3 coding DNA: TGTGCCAGCAGCTTATTAACGACAGGGGCGAACACTGAAGCTTTCTTT. Translating gives CASSLLTTGANTEAFF.

This clone was counted once. The CDR3 DNA reads as TGTGCCAGCAGTCGGAATTCTATAGAGCGACCTAATGAGCAGTTCTTC. It translates to CASSRNSIERPNEQFF. The V call is TRBV7-9, the J call TRBJ2-1; D not certain. The germline V and J ends were trimmed by 6 bases and 7 bases, with 22 bases remaining between them. Looked up from germline, CDR1 is SEHNR and CDR2 is FQNEAQ (reference sequence). The CDR3 has 16 amino acids.